The text below deals with one T cell receptor (beta chain). Its antigen is undetermined. This sample was taken from a study of CD8 T cells in Susac syndrome. Study-level points and caveats: The TCR sequencing and HLA analysis in the study involved a relatively small number of individuals, as the study acknowledged.

The V gene's germline CDR1 is KGHDR and CDR2 SFDVKD. The V and J ends lost 3 bases and 5 bases respectively, with 16 bases between them. This CDR3 region has 16 residues. RNA amounts of about 0.5 to 1 ug underwent reverse transcription with random hexamers. The CDR3 of TCR beta was amplified by immunoSEQ multiplex PCR across 54 Vbeta and 13 Jbeta. TCRdb re-called the immunoSEQ multiplex PCR reads through MiXCR, storing one row per CDR3 protein. The profile covers just over 150,000 distinct CDR3 sequences, with nearly 97% appearing a single time and approximately 0.15% taken by the ten largest. This receptor was taken from a human donor with multiple sclerosis. V and J are TRBV24-1 and TRBJ2-1, with D unclear. Sequencing used CD8+ T cells from PBMCs. The CDR3, as DNA: TGTGCCACCAGTGATCCAAAGAGGTCGGACGACAATGAGCAGTTCTTC. It specifies CATSDPKRSDDNEQFF.